This T cell receptor beta chain came from a study of blood T cell repertoires in COVID-19. In the study overall: Sites across the United States, Italy and Spain contributed samples from acute and convalescent COVID-19. The cDNA or gDNA used as material had been derived from T cells, B-cell-depleted T cells, or PBMCs.

CDR1 is LNHNV, CDR2 YYDKDF, per germline (reference sequence). This CDR3 contains 12 residues. Trimming stripped 6 bases from V and 5 bases from J, with 10 bases between. Authors' data handling: Using reference gene primer amplification, nucleated cell counts were estimated. Sequencing used immunoSEQ multiplex PCR; TCRdb keeps in-frame clones, though not all of them. Clone size and V and J calls were adopted from that table, with D and trimming inferred from the DNA. This sample has about 260,000 clones; around 87% occur once, and the top ten carry less than 1.6%. The source of this sequence is a woman between 40 and 55 years old who had recovered from COVID-19. The V and J genes are TRBV15 and TRBJ2-5; D perhaps matches TRBD2 (7 bases). Sequencing input: peripheral blood. This CDR3 is CATRGGGETQYF. The CDR3 coding sequence is TGTGCCACCAGGGGAGGGGGGGAGACCCAGTACTTC. The full variable domain, its missing parts supplied by reference TRBV15 and TRBJ2-5, is DAMVIQNPRYQVTQFGKPVTLSCSQTLNHNVMYWYQQKSSQAPKLLFHYYDKDFNNEADTPDNFQSRRPNTSFCFLDIRSPGLGDTAMYLCATRGGGETQYFGPGTRLLVL.